This TCR beta chain was identified during a study of blood T cell repertoires in COVID-19. Across the study: The United States, Italy and Spain were the sources of the acute and convalescent COVID-19 samples. Nucleic acid was either cDNA or gDNA, and it came from T cells, B-cell-depleted T cells, or PBMCs.

CDR1 and CDR2 (germline): SGHDT, YYEEEE. The CDR3 sequence is 13 residues long. In the authors' methods: Reference gene primer amplification gave nucleated cell count estimates. This table comes from immunoSEQ multiplex PCR, and its TCRdb copy is limited to in-frame clones, with some not included. That table furnishes V, J and clone size, whereas the DNA furnished D and trimming. The sample consists of fewer than 200,000 clones, 75% to 80% of them appearing once. This clone showed up just once. Germline and junction disagree at one end, which may indicate a read error. This TCR was sampled from a woman in her 70s with acute or convalescent COVID-19. The chain recombines TRBV5-6 with TRBJ2-7, with 9 positions matching TRBD1. Sequences were obtained from peripheral blood. This CDR3 reads CASSTGQGSFFVF. CDR3 in DNA: TGTGCCAGCAGCACTGGACAGGGGTCTTTTTTTGTCTTC.